Below are 4 T cell receptor beta chains sequenced from a single sample in a study of blood T cell repertoires in COVID-19. Data came from immunoSEQ multiplex PCR; TCRdb stores just in-frame clones and leaves some out. The data contain about 86,000 clones, approximately 88% of them singletons. Sequences were obtained from peripheral blood. The receptors derive from a woman aged 80 or older with active or convalescent COVID-19.

The rearrangement links TRBV11-3 to TRBJ2-2; no clear D. The CDR3 length is 13 residues. The germline V and J ends were trimmed by 6 bases and 6 bases, with 11 bases remaining between them. In germline, CDR1 is SGHNT, CDR2 YENEEA. The CDR3 DNA reads as TGTGCCAGCAGACCAATAGTCGCCGGGGAGCTGTTTTTT. It specifies CASRPIVAGELFF.

The chain employs TRBV21-1 and TRBJ1-2; whether TRBD1, the table's D call, matches the DNA was not checked. TRBV21-1 is a pseudogene segment. This CDR3 is 13 amino acids long. The CDR3, as DNA: TGTGCCAGCAGCAAGGACACAACCTATGGCTACACCTTC. Translated, it gives CASSKDTTYGYTF.

The genes are TRBV19 and TRBJ1-4; TRBD1 is a possible D gene (5 bases). V was shortened by 7 bases and J by 4 bases, with 31 bases between the two germline ends. The CDR3 has 20 amino acids. From germline, CDR1 is LNHDA and CDR2 SQIVND (reference sequence). The CDR3 is CASNGMTGTHNSRGNEKLFF. In DNA form, the CDR3 reads TGTGCCAGTAATGGGATGACCGGGACTCATAACTCGAGGGGTAATGAAAAACTGTTTTTT.

This chain uses TRBV30 with TRBJ1-4; D is possibly TRBD1 (5 bases). Germline loops: CDR1 GTSNPN, CDR2 SVGIG (reference sequence). V lost 6 bases, J lost 8 bases, and 19 bases lay in between. There are 14 residues in the CDR3. CDR3 sequence reads: CACSRGVAREKLFF. CDR3 DNA: TGTGCCTGTTCCCGGGGGGTGGCCAGAGAAAAACTGTTTTTT.